One sample yielded the 11 T cell receptor beta chains listed below, sequenced in a study of cytomegalovirus exposure and HLA in healthy donors. The PCR used 60 Vbeta and 13 Jbeta primers. The protocol was immunoSEQ multiplex PCR, while the TCRdb copy is restricted to in-frame clones and leaves out a portion. The table records 150,000 to 200,000 clones, around 80% of them present only once. Input material: PBMCs. All receptors come from a woman in her fifties or sixties in good health and CMV-seropositive.

The chain uses TRBV2 and TRBJ2-3; 7 bases align to TRBD2. The CDR3 is made up of 16 amino acids. V dropped 6 bases and J dropped 1; count of bases not matched to a gene: 10. Germline V gene sequence: CDR1 SNHLY, CDR2 FYNNEI. CDR3 sequence (DNA): TGTGCCAGCAGGGCGAAGTGGGGGGGAGGCACAGATACGCAGTATTTT. Protein sequence: CASRAKWGGGTDTQYF.

This chain connects TRBV4-2 to TRBJ2-3, with 10 bases fitting TRBD2. Losses at the gene ends were 3 bases for V and 1 base for J; bases not matched to a gene: 4. CDR3 length: 16 amino acids. CDR1 LGHNA and CDR2 YNFKEQ come from the germline V gene. As DNA, the CDR3 is TGTGCCAGCAGCCAGGAGAGCGGGGGGGGCACAGATACGCAGTATTTT. Protein: CASSQESGGGTDTQYF.

This clone has just a few counts. The rearrangement joins TRBV29-1 to TRBJ1-4; D ambiguous. V dropped 4 bases and J dropped 3 bases, with 9 bases sitting between them. The CDR3 runs 13 residues. Germline CDR1 and CDR2: SQVTM and ANQGSEA. Here the CDR3 reads CSVVSGANEKLFF. The DNA of the CDR3 is TGCAGCGTTGTTTCCGGGGCTAATGAAAAACTGTTTTTT.

The chain has TRBV7-2 and TRBJ2-7; the D gene is possibly TRBD2 (5 bases). The CDR3 has 14 amino acids. Trimming left V 4 bases short and J 7 bases short, with 17 bases between. The germline gives CDR1 SGHTA, CDR2 FQGNSA. The CDR3 is CASSSGRGLSEQYF. The CDR3 DNA sequence: TGTGCCAGCAGCTCCGGACGAGGGTTGAGTGAGCAGTACTTC.

This clone has more than one count but fewer than ten. The J gene is TRBJ1-2, the V gene TRBV20-1; the D is unclear. CDR3 length: 11 residues. V was pared by 3 bases and J by 7 bases, with 9 bases between. Germline-derived CDR1 and CDR2 are DFQATT and SNEGSKA (reference sequence). In nucleotides, the CDR3 is TGCAGTGCTAGCCGTGGAGTTGGCTACACCTTC. Its translation: CSASRGVGYTF.

The V and J genes are TRBV6-6 and TRBJ1-2; TRBD1 aligns across 9 bases. Germline lookup yields CDR1 MNHNY and CDR2 SVGAGI (reference sequence). V was clipped by 5 bases and J by 0 bases; unmatched bases: 7. The CDR3 is made up of 16 amino acids. CDR3 coding DNA: TGTGCCAGCAGTAGGACAGGGGCCCTCGCTAACTATGGCTACACCTTC. This translates into CASSRTGALANYGYTF.

The V and J genes are TRBV19 and TRBJ1-4, with TRBD1 matching over 8 bases. J was trimmed by 2 bases and V by 6 bases; bases with no gene match: 5. The CDR3 totals 15 residues. Per the germline V gene, CDR1 is LNHDA and CDR2 is SQIVND (reference sequence). The CDR3 DNA reads TGTGCCAGTAGGACCGCAGGGGGCACTAATGAAAAACTGTTTTTT. Its translation is CASRTAGGTNEKLFF.

This rearrangement joins TRBV28 to TRBJ2-7; 7 bases are a match to TRBD2. Germline CDR1 reads MDHEN; CDR2 reads SYDVKM. Trimming removed 3 bases from V and 7 bases from J; junction bases left unmatched: 9. The CDR3 has 14 residues. The CDR3 spells CASSFAGELGEQYF. CDR3 sequence (DNA): TGTGCCAGCAGTTTTGCGGGAGAGCTGGGGGAGCAGTACTTC.

In DNA, the CDR3 is TGTGCCAGTTGGTCCTTAGGAGACTCTGGAAACACCATATATTTT. Translating gives CASWSLGDSGNTIYF. This chain links TRBV28 with TRBJ1-3; no clear D gene. Trimming took 9 bases from V and 0 from J, leaving 15 bases between them. The CDR3 is 15 residues long. Per the germline V gene, CDR1 is MDHEN and CDR2 is SYDVKM.

This clone was seen a few times. The rearrangement joins TRBV4-1 to TRBJ1-2, with 7 bases aligning to TRBD1. The V and J ends lost 1 base and 2 bases, in that order; junction bases with no gene match: 7. The CDR3 has 16 residues. Looked up from germline, CDR1 is MGHRA and CDR2 is YSYEKL. The CDR3 nucleotides are TGCGCCAGCAGCCAAGGCGGAGGCAGGGGGAACTATGGCTACACCTTC. The encoded protein is CASSQGGGRGNYGYTF.

This rearrangement joins TRBV4-1 to TRBJ2-1; D perhaps matches TRBD2 (6 bases). CDR1 is MGHRA and CDR2 is YSYEKL in the germline V gene. V was clipped by 0 bases and J by 0 bases, with 12 bases between them. CDR3 size: 17 residues. CDR3 residues: CASSQDGPGGSYNEQFF. The CDR3 DNA sequence: TGCGCCAGCAGCCAAGATGGGCCCGGGGGCTCCTACAATGAGCAGTTCTTC.